The TCR beta chain described here comes from a study of blood T cell repertoires in COVID-19. Produced via immunoSEQ multiplex PCR; TCRdb's table is partial and in-frame only. Seen here are 150,000 to 200,000 clones, 80% to 90% observed once, and the top ten hold roughly 1.5%. V dropped 2 bases and J dropped 7 bases, with 15 bases sitting between them. In germline, CDR1 is KGHSH, CDR2 LQKENI. The CDR3 spans 14 residues. The sequence came from a woman in her 50s with acute or convalescent COVID-19. The rearrangement uses TRBV18 and TRBJ2-7, with D maybe TRBD1 (6 bases). The sequencing sample was made of peripheral blood. The CDR3 nucleotides are TGTGCCAGCTCACCAGGGACAACCGCTCCTGAGCAGTACTTC. It codes for CASSPGTTAPEQYF.